This entry features one TCR beta chain sequence. This CDR3 spans 15 amino acids. These data originate in a study of patients and donors after allogeneic stem cell transplantation. One entry per CDR3 protein, called by TCRdb with MiXCR from the RT-PCR reads. The sample lists more than 850,000 distinct CDR3 sequences, about 20% occurring once. The source is a human donor who was either an allogeneic HSCT recipient or a stem cell or donor lymphocyte infusion donor (not recorded which). It is not recorded whose cells these are; they may come from a transplant donor. The chain links TRBV21-1 to TRBJ2-7; the table's D call, TRBD2, has no DNA check behind it. TRBV21-1 constitutes a pseudogene. Sequenced input: blood, either unsorted or a sorted T cell fraction (not recorded which). The CDR3 is CASSKVRTDYYEQYF. CDR3 nucleotides: TGTGCCAGCAGCAAAGTTAGGACGGACTACTACGAGCAGTACTTC.